Below are 20 T cell receptor beta chains sequenced from a single sample in a study of blood T cell repertoires in COVID-19. Clones were sequenced by immunoSEQ multiplex PCR, and TCRdb holds only the in-frame ones, with some missing. The sample contains a few hundred thousand clones, 70% to 90% of which appear only once. The specimen was PBMCs or T cells enriched from blood (not recorded which). The receptors come from a woman aged 40 to 50 who had recovered from COVID-19.

The V and J genes are TRBV15 and TRBJ1-4; D gene ambiguous. Germline CDR1 and CDR2: LNHNV and YYDKDF (reference sequence). With 11 bases removed from V and 4 bases from J, the gap between germline ends came to 17 bases. The CDR3 covers 14 residues. The CDR3, as DNA: TGTGCCTCCAAGAGATGGGGAGATAATGAAAAACTGTTTTTT. This gives the protein CASKRWGDNEKLFF.

This clone was detected once. The V call is TRBV10-2, the J call TRBJ2-1; TRBD2 matches at 8 bases. In germline, CDR1 is WSHSY, CDR2 SAAADI. This CDR3 comprises 15 residues. Trimming cost V 3 bases and J 8 bases; bases outside gene matches: 9. The DNA for the CDR3 is TGCGCCAGCAGTGACGAGGGGACTAGGGCGGATGAGCAGTTCTTC. This sequence encodes CASSDEGTRADEQFF.

The chain recombines TRBV27 with TRBJ2-2, with a tentative D call TRBD1 (6 bases). The germline V and J ends were trimmed by 5 bases and 0 bases, with 10 bases remaining between them. In germline, CDR1 is MNHEY, CDR2 SMNVEV (reference sequence). The CDR3 sequence is 15 residues long. In DNA, the CDR3 is TGTGCCAGCAGTGAAAGGACAGCGAACACCGGGGAGCTGTTTTTT. It is translated as CASSERTANTGELFF.

The V and J genes are TRBV14 and TRBJ2-2, with D hard to call. Germline V gene sequence: CDR1 SGHDN, CDR2 FVKESK. The CDR3 is 14 residues long. With 6 bases removed from V and 1 base from J, the gap between germline ends came to 9 bases. CDR3 in amino acids: CASRPHGNTGELFF. In nucleotides, the CDR3 is TGTGCCAGCAGACCCCACGGGAACACCGGGGAGCTGTTTTTT.

This clone came up once. The chain carries TRBV19 and TRBJ2-7; the D is unclear. Trimming shortened V by 0 bases and J by 2 bases, and 8 bases separated the two germline ends. Germline CDR1 and CDR2: LNHDA and SQIVND (reference sequence). CDR3 length: 14 residues. CDR3 coding DNA: TGTGCCAGTAGTATAGACAGAAACACCTACGAGCAGTACTTC. This translates into CASSIDRNTYEQYF.

This clone occurred a few times. The chain employs TRBV7-2 and TRBJ2-7; the D is unclear. CDR3 size: 16 residues. V was cut by 7 bases and J by 0 bases, with 19 bases left in between. Germline assignment: CDR1 SGHTA and CDR2 FQGNSA. CDR3 DNA sequence: TGTGCCAGCACAACCTCTATCGGTAGTGCCTCCTACGAGCAGTACTTC. Protein product: CASTTSIGSASYEQYF. Complete variable domain (other parts from reference TRBV7-2 and TRBJ2-7): GAGVSQSPSNKVTEKGKDVELRCDPISGHTALYWYRQSLGQGLEFLIYFQGNSAPDKSGLPSDRFSAERTGGSVSTLTIQRTQQEDSAVYLCASTTSIGSASYEQYFGPGTRLTVT.

This clone showed up just a few times. J is TRBJ2-4 and V is TRBV5-4; D is uncertain. From germline, CDR1 is SGHNT and CDR2 YYREEE (reference sequence). This CDR3 has 13 amino acids. With 2 bases removed from V and 5 bases from J, the gap between germline ends came to 8 bases. This CDR3 is CASSFRQENIQYF. The CDR3 nucleotides are TGTGCCAGCAGCTTTCGTCAGGAAAACATTCAGTACTTC.

This clone was detected a few times. The chain links TRBV19 to TRBJ1-1; 9 bases align to TRBD1. V shed 5 bases and J 8 bases; nucleotides not matched to a gene: 12. CDR3 length equals 15 residues. The V gene's germline CDR1 is LNHDA and CDR2 SQIVND (reference sequence). CDR3 DNA sequence: TGTGCCAGTAGTCCCGGGACAGGGTCTTTGGCGGAAGCTTTCTTT. Translation: CASSPGTGSLAEAFF.

This clone came up a few times. The chain is built from TRBV7-2 and TRBJ2-1; D perhaps matches TRBD2 (6 bases). Trimming removed 1 base at V and 5 bases at J, with 9 bases between. Germline V lookup: CDR1 SGHTA, CDR2 FQGNSA. This CDR3 is 14 amino acids long. The DNA of the CDR3 is TGTGCCAGCAGCTTAGGACTAGGCCACAATGAGCAGTTCTTC. Translating gives CASSLGLGHNEQFF.

This clone has a single count. The chain couples TRBV19 to TRBJ2-1, with TRBD2 identical over 13 bases. Germline V CDR1 and CDR2: LNHDA, SQIVND (reference sequence). The CDR3 totals 21 residues. V lost 1 base, J lost 1 base, and 13 bases stayed unmatched. The CDR3 region is CASSIGDSWTSGSGSYNEQFF. CDR3 DNA sequence: TGTGCCAGTAGTATAGGGGATAGCTGGACTAGCGGGAGTGGGTCCTACAATGAGCAGTTCTTC. Together with reference TRBV19 and TRBJ2-1, the CDR3 gives the full variable domain: DGGITQSPKYLFRKEGQNVTLSCEQNLNHDAMYWYRQDPGQGLRLIYYSQIVNDFQKGDIAEGYSVSREKKESFPLTVTSAQKNPTAFYLCASSIGDSWTSGSGSYNEQFFGPGTRLTVL.

This clone came up once. V gene TRBV7-8 combines with J gene TRBJ1-5, with D perhaps TRBD1 (5 bases). Trimming took off 7 bases at V and 7 bases at J, with 11 bases between the two ends. The CDR3 contains 12 residues. The V gene's germline CDR1 is SGHVS and CDR2 FQNEAQ. Here the CDR3 DNA reads TGTGCCAGCATGGGACTGGGACAGCCCCAGCATTTT. Its translation: CASMGLGQPQHF.

The chain links TRBV2 to TRBJ2-5, with D possibly matching TRBD1 (6 bases). Trimming stripped 5 bases from V and 3 bases from J, with 10 bases between. The V gene's germline CDR1 is SNHLY and CDR2 FYNNEI. CDR3 size: 13 residues. The chain's CDR3 is CASSHYREETQYF. In DNA, the CDR3 is TGTGCCAGCAGTCATTACAGGGAAGAGACCCAGTACTTC.

The gene calls are TRBV28 and TRBJ2-7; D possibly corresponds to TRBD1 (6 bases). Looked up from germline, CDR1 is MDHEN and CDR2 is SYDVKM. The CDR3 loop spans 14 amino acids. Trimming stripped 2 bases from V and 0 bases from J, with 8 bases between. CDR3 residues: CASSLGGNSYEQYF. CDR3 DNA sequence: TGTGCCAGCAGTTTAGGGGGCAACTCCTACGAGCAGTACTTC.

The chain couples TRBV7-3 to TRBJ1-5, with D possibly TRBD1 on 5 matching bases. Germline CDR1 and CDR2: SGHTA and FQGTGA. V was cut by 1 base and J by 6 bases, with 10 bases left in between. The CDR3 loop spans 14 amino acids. CDR3 region: CASSLSGGTQPQHF. The CDR3 nucleotides are TGTGCCAGCAGCTTAAGCGGGGGAACTCAGCCCCAGCATTTT.

In DNA, the CDR3 is TGTGCCAGCAGTTACTCGAGCGCGGGAGGCCAAGAGACCCAGTACTTC. It encodes CASSYSSAGGQETQYF. The J gene is TRBJ2-5, the V gene TRBV6-2 or TRBV6-3, with 8 bases that match TRBD2. Trimming at V came to 0 bases and at J to 1 base, leaving 4 bases not matched to a gene. The CDR3 runs to 16 residues. Germline values: CDR1 MNHEY, CDR2 SVGEGT.

This clone has a single count. The chain employs TRBV19 and TRBJ2-3, with 11 bases that match TRBD2. The CDR3 has 14 amino acids. Germline CDR1 and CDR2: LNHDA and SQIVND (reference sequence). The V segment lost 7 bases and the J segment 4 bases; nucleotides outside the gene matches: 4. CDR3 DNA: TGTGCCAGTAATCGACTAGCGGGGTCAGATACGCAGTATTTT. Residues: CASNRLAGSDTQYF.

The genes are TRBV6-5 and TRBJ2-7; unclear D gene. Trimming took off 3 bases at V and 4 bases at J, with 13 bases between the two ends. The CDR3 covers 14 residues. Germline CDR1 MNHEY, CDR2 SVGAGI. CDR3 sequence (DNA): TGTGCCAGCAGTTATCTTGGCGAGGAGTACGAGCAGTACTTC. Translating it yields CASSYLGEEYEQYF.

This chain links TRBV19 with TRBJ2-1; no clear D. V shed 5 bases and J shed 6 bases, with 17 bases lying between them. The germline CDR1 and CDR2 sequences are LNHDA and SQIVND (reference sequence). This CDR3 region has 15 residues. In DNA, the CDR3 is TGTGCCAGTAGTGACCAAGACTTGGCGCTCAATGAGCAGTTCTTC. This encodes CASSDQDLALNEQFF.

The chain uses TRBV6-5 and TRBJ2-7; 8 nucleotides match TRBD1. The CDR3 covers 15 residues. Unmatched junction bases numbered 5, after V lost 0 bases and J lost 4 bases. CDR1 and CDR2 from the germline V gene are MNHEY and SVGAGI. CDR3 DNA: TGTGCCAGCAGTTACTCGACAGGGGCGGTGTACGAGCAGTACTTC. It yields the protein CASSYSTGAVYEQYF.

The V call is TRBV19, the J call TRBJ1-5; no clear D gene. V lost 5 bases to trimming and J lost 4 bases, with 12 bases between them. The CDR3 sequence is 14 residues long. Germline CDR1 reads LNHDA; CDR2 reads SQIVND (reference sequence). This CDR3 is CASSFLEGNQPQHF. The CDR3 nucleotides are TGTGCCAGTAGTTTTCTGGAGGGTAATCAGCCCCAGCATTTT. The whole variable domain, remainder taken from reference TRBV19 and TRBJ1-5, is DGGITQSPKYLFRKEGQNVTLSCEQNLNHDAMYWYRQDPGQGLRLIYYSQIVNDFQKGDIAEGYSVSREKKESFPLTVTSAQKNPTAFYLCASSFLEGNQPQHFGDGTRLSIL.